One and the same sample provided the 24 T cell receptor beta chains below, sequenced in a study of blood T cell repertoires in COVID-19. Libraries were prepared by immunoSEQ multiplex PCR; TCRdb keeps only in-frame clonotypes and omits some of them. This table has fewer than 60,000 clones, roughly 90% appearing once. Sequencing input: peripheral blood. The receptors here all came from a human donor in a cohort sampled during active COVID-19.

This clone was observed a single time. This chain joins TRBV7-2 and TRBJ2-5; a possible D gene is TRBD2 (5 bases). The germline V and J ends were trimmed by 5 bases and 2 bases, with 12 bases remaining between them. The CDR3 is 14 amino acids. The germline V gene encodes CDR1 SGHTA and CDR2 FQGNSA. CDR3 sequence reads: CASSRTWSQETQYF. CDR3 sequence (DNA): TGTGCCAGCAGCCGGACTTGGAGTCAAGAGACCCAGTACTTC.

In this sample, this clone turned up a few times. The chain employs TRBV19 and TRBJ2-7; 9 positions match TRBD2. V trimming: 1 base; J trimming: 3 bases; junction bases outside the gene matches: 4. The CDR3 is 15 residues long. Germline V gives CDR1 LNHDA, CDR2 SQIVND (reference sequence). Here the CDR3 DNA reads TGTGCCAGTAGTATAGGGCTAGCGGGGCTCTACGAGCAGTACTTC. Its translation: CASSIGLAGLYEQYF.

This chain connects TRBV12-3 or TRBV12-4 to TRBJ2-7; D ambiguous. Trimming pared 5 bases from V and 3 bases from J, leaving 8 bases between. The CDR3 is 12 amino acids. The CDR3 region has the DNA TGTGCCAGCAGTAATTACAACTACGAGCAGTACTTC. Translation gives CASSNYNYEQYF.

This chain links TRBV29-1 with TRBJ2-5; 10 nucleotides align to TRBD2. Germline CDR1 is SQVTM and CDR2 is ANQGSEA. The junction had 6 bases not matched to a gene; V was cut back by 4 bases and J by 7 bases. The CDR3 is made up of 13 amino acids. Here the CDR3 DNA reads TGCAGCGTTGGGGCTAGCGGGGGTGGGACCCAGTACTTC. Protein sequence: CSVGASGGGTQYF.

The chain links TRBV7-2 to TRBJ1-5; possible D gene TRBD1, 5 bases. From germline, CDR1 is SGHTA and CDR2 FQGNSA. The CDR3 has 15 amino acids. Trimming removed 1 base from V and 6 bases from J, with 13 bases in between. CDR3 coding DNA: TGTGCCAGCAGCTTAGATGGGGGGTCGTCTCAGCCCCAGCATTTT. Its translation is CASSLDGGSSQPQHF. Filled out from reference TRBV7-2 and TRBJ1-5, the complete variable domain reads GAGVSQSPSNKVTEKGKDVELRCDPISGHTALYWYRQSLGQGLEFLIYFQGNSAPDKSGLPSDRFSAERTGGSVSTLTIQRTQQEDSAVYLCASSLDGGSSQPQHFGDGTRLSIL.

CDR3 sequence reads: CASSQARAGGPTDTQYF. The CDR3 coding sequence is TGCGCCAGCAGCCAAGCACGGGCGGGGGGGCCGACAGATACGCAGTATTTT. This chain connects TRBV4-3 to TRBJ2-3; 9 bases line up with TRBD2. The CDR3 length is 17 residues. V lost 1 base to trimming and J lost 3 bases; unmatched junction nucleotides: 8. Germline V gives CDR1 LGHNA, CDR2 YSLEER.

This chain connects TRBV28 to TRBJ1-1, with 12 bases lining up with TRBD1. With V trimmed by 4 bases and J by 7 bases, 10 bases remained unmatched. The germline gives CDR1 MDHEN, CDR2 SYDVKM. This CDR3 has 16 residues. The CDR3 DNA follows: TGTGCCAGCAGTTCGGGACAGGGGGCAAGTTCGGGTGAAGCTTTCTTT. It is translated as CASSSGQGASSGEAFF. The variable domain in full, with the rest retrieved from reference TRBV28 and TRBJ1-1, is DVKVTQSSRYLVKRTGEKVFLECVQDMDHENMFWYRQDPGLGLRLIYFSYDVKMKEKGDIPEGYSVSREKKERFSLILESASTNQTSMYLCASSSGQGASSGEAFFGQGTRLTVV.

In nucleotides, the CDR3 is TGTGCCAGCAGCACGGACAGGGGGGGGACTGAAGCTTTCTTT. Translating gives CASSTDRGGTEAFF. The V and J genes are TRBV3-1 (or the pseudogene TRBV3-2) and TRBJ1-1; 10 bases are a match to TRBD1. The CDR3 sequence is 14 residues long. V shed 5 bases, J shed 5 bases, and the junction held 5 bases outside the gene matches. Per the germline V gene, CDR1 is LGHDT and CDR2 is YNNKEL (reference sequence).

The chain combines TRBV6-1 with TRBJ2-2, with D possibly TRBD2 on 5 matching bases. With 6 bases removed from V and 3 bases from J, the gap between germline ends came to 8 bases. The CDR3 totals 13 residues. Germline CDR1 reads MNHNS; CDR2 reads SASEGT. CDR3 sequence: CASSYGDTGELFF. Written as DNA, the CDR3 is TGTGCCAGCAGCTACGGGGACACCGGGGAGCTGTTTTTT.

The chain links TRBV30 to TRBJ1-2; 8 positions agree with TRBD1. CDR3 size: 13 residues. Losses at the gene ends were 1 base for V and 7 bases for J; bases not matched to a gene: 5. The V gene's germline CDR1 is GTSNPN and CDR2 SVGIG (reference sequence). The CDR3 DNA reads TGTGCCTGGAGTGGCCAGGGGGCCGGTGGCTACACCTTC. Amino acids: CAWSGQGAGGYTF.

The sample holds one count of this clone. This chain links TRBV3-1 (or the pseudogene TRBV3-2) with TRBJ2-5; TRBD1 matches 8 bases. From germline, CDR1 is LGHDT and CDR2 YNNKEL (reference sequence). The CDR3 runs 16 residues. The V and J ends lost 0 bases and 4 bases, in that order; junction bases with no gene match: 7. DNA of the CDR3: TGTGCCAGCAGCCAAGATTGGGACAGGAGGGGAGAGACCCAGTACTTC. This codes for CASSQDWDRRGETQYF.

This chain connects TRBV15 to TRBJ1-4, with unresolved D. This CDR3 spans 15 amino acids. Germline assignment: CDR1 LNHNV and CDR2 YYDKDF (reference sequence). The V gene lost 0 bases and the J gene lost 0 bases, with 5 bases spanning the gap. This CDR3 reads CATSRDRTTNEKLFF. The CDR3 bases are TGTGCCACCAGCAGAGATCGTACAACTAATGAAAAACTGTTTTTT.

The rearrangement uses TRBV5-1 and TRBJ2-1; the match to TRBD2 covers 8 bases. Germline loops: CDR1 SGHRS, CDR2 YFSETQ. V dropped 4 bases and J dropped 0; count of bases not matched to a gene: 6. The CDR3 is 16 residues long. Here the CDR3 reads CASSLGSGISYNEQFF. The DNA of the CDR3 is TGCGCCAGCAGCCTAGGTAGCGGGATCTCCTACAATGAGCAGTTCTTC.

J is TRBJ1-5 and V is TRBV5-6; D is unclear. V was trimmed by 1 base and J by 0 bases, leaving 5 bases between them. Germline V lookup: CDR1 SGHDT, CDR2 YYEEEE. The CDR3 contains 14 residues. The CDR3 spells CASSLFSSNQPQHF. The CDR3 nucleotides read TGTGCCAGCAGCTTGTTCTCTAGCAATCAGCCCCAGCATTTT.

J is TRBJ1-2 and V is TRBV21-1. TRBV21-1 is flagged as a pseudogene. The CDR3 has 16 residues. CDR3 bases: TGTGCCAGCAGCAAGAGGAGGGGTCTTCCTAACTATGGCTACACCTTC. Its protein is CASSKRRGLPNYGYTF.

This chain joins TRBV11-2 and TRBJ1-4; maybe TRBD1 (5 bases). Trimming removed 0 bases from V and 8 bases from J, with 13 bases in between. Germline V gene sequence: CDR1 SGHAT, CDR2 FQNNGV. The length of the CDR3 is 15 residues. The chain's CDR3 is CASSLDWGSQEKLFF. CDR3 in DNA: TGTGCCAGCAGCTTAGATTGGGGCAGCCAAGAAAAACTGTTTTTT.

The table lists this clone with a count of one. The V call is TRBV4-1, the J call TRBJ1-2; D perhaps matches TRBD1 (6 bases). V was clipped by 7 bases and J by 4 bases, with 13 bases between them. From germline, CDR1 is MGHRA and CDR2 YSYEKL. The CDR3 loop spans 13 amino acids. Written as DNA, the CDR3 is TGCGCCAGCAAGTCACAGGGATCCTATGGCTACACCTTC. This translates into CASKSQGSYGYTF.

The V gene is TRBV3-1 (or the pseudogene TRBV3-2), the J gene TRBJ1-4; TRBD1 might be the D (6 bases). V shed 4 bases and J shed 4 bases, with 10 bases lying between them. Per the germline V gene, CDR1 is LGHDT and CDR2 is YNNKEL (reference sequence). The CDR3 is 14 amino acids. CDR3: CASSPTGLNEKLFF. CDR3 nucleotide sequence: TGTGCCAGCAGCCCGACAGGTCTTAATGAAAAACTGTTTTTT.

To note about this clone: Sequence at one end of the junction differs from germline and may be a read error. The chain employs TRBV11-2 and TRBJ2-6; a possible D gene is TRBD2 (7 bases). The CDR3 sequence is 13 residues long. Germline V CDR1 and CDR2: SGHAT, FQNNGV. This chain's CDR3 is CASSLEGGGPEAF. The CDR3 DNA is TGTGCCAGCAGCTTAGAGGGGGGGGGCCCCGAGGCTTTC.

J is TRBJ1-1 and V is TRBV13; 11 bases agree with TRBD1. Germline CDR1 is PRHDT and CDR2 is FYEKMQ (reference sequence). V gave up 4 bases and J gave up 1 base; unmatched junction bases: 2. This CDR3 has 15 amino acids. CDR3 residues: CASSYGTGGNTEAFF. DNA for the CDR3: TGTGCCAGCAGCTACGGGACAGGGGGGAACACTGAAGCTTTCTTT.

In this sample, this clone turned up once. The chain is built from TRBV6-5 and TRBJ1-2; D perhaps matches TRBD1 (6 bases). Trimming shortened V by 6 bases and J by 5 bases, and 16 bases separated the two germline ends. The CDR3 consists of 14 residues. Germline V gene sequence: CDR1 MNHEY, CDR2 SVGAGI. The CDR3 loop reads CASRTLAGTYGYTF. The DNA of the CDR3 is TGTGCCAGCAGGACCCTGGCAGGGACATATGGCTACACCTTC.

The chain is built from TRBV7-2 and TRBJ2-7; 8 nucleotides line up with TRBD1. CDR3 size: 15 residues. Trimming cost V 1 base and J 4 bases; bases outside gene matches: 6. CDR1 and CDR2 from the germline V gene are SGHTA and FQGNSA. The CDR3 region is CASSLVSRQGYEQYF. The CDR3 DNA reads TGTGCCAGCAGCTTAGTCTCGCGACAGGGGTACGAGCAGTACTTC.

The chain is built from TRBV6-5 and TRBJ1-6; tentatively, D is TRBD1 (6 bases). The CDR3 length is 14 residues. V was shortened by 8 bases and J by 9 bases, with 17 bases between the two germline ends. Germline V CDR1 and CDR2: MNHEY, SVGAGI. The CDR3 nucleotides read TGTGCCAGCTCCGGGGGGGGGCCGGCTTCACCCCTCCACTTT. It specifies CASSGGGPASPLHF.

CDR3 in DNA: TGTGCCAGCAGCTTAACAGGGGTGGGCACAGATACGCAGTATTTT. Translated, it gives CASSLTGVGTDTQYF. The chain employs TRBV7-7 and TRBJ2-3, with 7 bases fitting TRBD1. The germline gives CDR1 SSHAT, CDR2 FNYEAQ (reference sequence). The CDR3 is 15 amino acids. The V gene end was trimmed by 2 bases and the J gene end by 1 base; junction bases not matched to a gene: 3.